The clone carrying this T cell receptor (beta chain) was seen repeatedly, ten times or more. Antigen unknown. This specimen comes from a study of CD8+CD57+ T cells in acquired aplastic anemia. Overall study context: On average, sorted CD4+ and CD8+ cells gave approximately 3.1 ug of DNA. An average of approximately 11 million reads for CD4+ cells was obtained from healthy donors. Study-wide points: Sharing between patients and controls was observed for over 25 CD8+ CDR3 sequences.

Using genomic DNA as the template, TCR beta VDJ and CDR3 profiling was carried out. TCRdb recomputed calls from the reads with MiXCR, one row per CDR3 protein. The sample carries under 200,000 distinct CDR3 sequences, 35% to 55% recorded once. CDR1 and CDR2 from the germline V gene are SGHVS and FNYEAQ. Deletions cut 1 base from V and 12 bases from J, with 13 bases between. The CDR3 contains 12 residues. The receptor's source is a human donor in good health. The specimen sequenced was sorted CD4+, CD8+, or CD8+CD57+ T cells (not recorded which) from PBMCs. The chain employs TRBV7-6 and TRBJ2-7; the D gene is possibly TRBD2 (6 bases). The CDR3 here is CASSLVPGEAYF. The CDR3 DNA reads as TGTGCCAGCAGCTTAGTTCCGGGAGAGGCGTACTTC.